The 5 T cell receptor beta chains below all came from one sample that was sequenced in a study of CD8 T cells in ankylosing spondylitis. Study findings and constraints: Blood of patients with ankylosing spondylitis appeared to be characterized by a TCR beta motif of several highly homologous variants.

These receptors lack a known antigen. One entry per CDR3 protein results from TCRdb running MiXCR on the 5' RACE reads. The sample has over 450,000 distinct CDR3 sequences; roughly an eighth are singletons. Material: blood, either unsorted or a sorted T cell fraction (not recorded which). Receptors originate from a male donor with ankylosing spondylitis.

This clonotype was counted between two and nine times. The chain joins TRBV12-3 or TRBV12-4 to TRBJ2-5; the D gene is possibly TRBD1 (6 bases). This CDR3 is built from 14 residues. Trimming took 4 bases from V and 2 from J, leaving 11 bases between them. CDR3 sequence: CASSYSQGQETQYF. CDR3 DNA sequence: TGTGCCAGCAGTTATTCACAGGGTCAAGAGACCCAGTACTTC.

This clonotype was detected many times. The chain joins TRBV7-8 to TRBJ1-1, with D possibly TRBD1 on 5 matching bases. The CDR3 extends over 11 amino acids. With 1 base removed from V and 10 bases from J, the gap between germline ends came to 7 bases. Germline assignment: CDR1 SGHVS and CDR2 FQNEAQ. The CDR3 is CASSLGQGAFF. CDR3 DNA sequence: TGTGCCAGCAGCTTAGGTCAGGGAGCTTTCTTT.

The rearrangement uses TRBV20-1 and TRBJ2-7, with 8 bases identical to TRBD2. Germline trimming cut 0 bases from V and 3 bases from J; bases unmatched to any gene: 7. Germline V gene sequence: CDR1 DFQATT, CDR2 SNEGSKA (reference sequence). The length of the CDR3 is 15 residues. The DNA for the CDR3 is TGCAGTGCTAGAGATCCGGGAGGGCCAGGCTACGAGCAGTACTTC. This codes for CSARDPGGPGYEQYF.

In this sample, this clonotype turned up many times. V and J are TRBV5-1 and TRBJ2-1, with D hard to call. From germline, CDR1 is SGHRS and CDR2 YFSETQ. Deletions cut 0 bases from V and 0 bases from J, with 10 bases between. The CDR3 consists of 16 residues. CDR3 protein: CASSLGQRNSYNEQFF. The CDR3 DNA reads TGCGCCAGCAGCTTGGGGCAGAGAAACTCCTACAATGAGCAGTTCTTC.

The chain links TRBV11-2 to TRBJ1-4; D unclear. The V end was cut by 5 bases, the J end by 0 bases, with 13 bases between. Germline assignment: CDR1 SGHAT and CDR2 FQNNGV. The CDR3 runs 16 residues. The CDR3 spells CASSPGDWATNEKLFF. The CDR3 coding sequence is TGTGCCAGCAGCCCGGGAGATTGGGCAACTAATGAAAAACTGTTTTTT.